This T cell receptor (beta chain) was sequenced for a study of blood T cell repertoires in COVID-19. Study summary: Samples taken during acute and convalescent COVID-19 were collected in the United States, Italy and Spain. PBMCs, B-cell-depleted T cells, or T cells were the source of the cDNA or gDNA that made up the material.

With 5 bases removed from V and 9 bases from J, the gap between germline ends came to 14 bases. Germline V gives CDR1 MNHNS, CDR2 SASEGT. The CDR3 is 13 residues long. Original processing methods: Nucleated cell number was recorded as an estimate derived from reference gene primer amplification. Libraries were prepared by immunoSEQ multiplex PCR; TCRdb keeps only in-frame clonotypes and omits some of them. That table furnishes V, J and clone size, whereas the DNA furnished D and trimming. The sample yields some 83,000 clones, less than 90% seen once. Sequenced input: peripheral blood. The chain is built from TRBV6-1 and TRBJ2-1; D may be TRBD2 (5 bases). This receptor was identified in a man aged 55 to 70 with active or convalescent COVID-19. The CDR3 loop is CASSFTLASEQFF. The CDR3 DNA is TGTGCCAGCAGTTTCACCCTAGCTTCTGAGCAGTTCTTC.